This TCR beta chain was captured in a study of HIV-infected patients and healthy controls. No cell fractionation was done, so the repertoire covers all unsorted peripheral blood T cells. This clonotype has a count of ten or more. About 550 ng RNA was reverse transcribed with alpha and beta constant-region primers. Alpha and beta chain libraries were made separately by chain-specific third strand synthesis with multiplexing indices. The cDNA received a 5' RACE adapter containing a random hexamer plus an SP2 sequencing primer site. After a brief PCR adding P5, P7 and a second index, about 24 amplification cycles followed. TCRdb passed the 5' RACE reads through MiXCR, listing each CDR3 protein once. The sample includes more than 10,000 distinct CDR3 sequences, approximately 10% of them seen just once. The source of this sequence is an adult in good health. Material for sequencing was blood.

CDR3 amino acids: CASSGTPYADTQYF. The CDR3 DNA reads as TGTGCCAGCTCAGGGACTCCATACGCAGATACGCAGTATTTT. The rearrangement joins TRBV18 to TRBJ2-3; possibly TRBD2 for D (6 bases). This CDR3 is built from 14 residues. Deletions cut 5 bases from V and 4 bases from J, with 13 bases between. The V gene's germline CDR1 is KGHSH and CDR2 LQKENI.